The T cell receptor beta chain described here comes from a study of OX40 agonist ivuxolimab in advanced cancers. Study in general: Treatment received earlier with anti-PD-1, anti-PD-L1 or anti-CTLA-4 agents was allowed, and 40% had some.

With respect to this clone: Its antigen is unidentified.

Study-wide results and limits: Average numbers of expanded clones were greater in CD8+ T cells than in CD4+.

Clones were read by immunoSEQ multiplex PCR, and TCRdb kept only the in-frame ones, dropping some. The repertoire holds 35,000 or so clones, with over 60% as singletons. The CDR3 is made up of 17 amino acids. Trimming stripped 1 base from V and 0 bases from J, with 15 bases between. CDR1 and CDR2 (germline): LNHNV, YYDKDF (reference sequence). Sequencing used CD4+ or CD8+ T cells sorted from blood, obtained in a trial of the OX40 agonist ivuxolimab. The clonotype originates from an adult with an advanced solid tumor such as melanoma, head and neck, liver or kidney cancer. This chain uses TRBV15 with TRBJ1-2, with D tentatively TRBD1 (6 bases). CDR3 bases: TGTGCCACCAGCAGAGCATGGGGGGGCGAAGCTAACTATGGCTACACCTTC. Protein product: CATSRAWGGEANYGYTF.